This T cell receptor beta chain was captured in a study of Tregs in tolerant kidney transplant recipients. Study-wide results and caveats: Few patients were studied, so findings need validation in larger groups. Donor-specific Treg expansion exceeded global Treg expansion in tolerant patients, suggesting antigen drive.

Details on this clone: What it binds is not known.

Recipients received nonmyeloablative bone marrow transplants from related graft donors, with transient mixed chimerism. Unstimulated regulatory T cells (CD4+CD25+CD127-), CD4+CD25- non-regulatory cells, CD4 and CD8 cells were FACS-sorted from thawed PBMCs. Produced via immunoSEQ multiplex PCR; TCRdb's table is partial and in-frame only. The sample gives under 90,000 clones, roughly nine tenths of which show up once; around 1.5% is in the top ten. The germline CDR1 and CDR2 sequences are SGHRS and YFSETQ. This CDR3 region has 14 residues. Trimming took off 1 base at V and 1 base at J, with 5 bases between the two ends.

This rearrangement joins TRBV5-1 to TRBJ2-2; no clear D. Sequenced material: CD4+ T cells from blood (PBMCs), taken 24 months after the transplant. The TCR sequence derives from a human patient who received a combined kidney and bone marrow transplant. Part of the T cells may come from the graft donor. The CDR3 is CASSLFMNTGELFF. CDR3 sequence (DNA): TGCGCCAGCAGCTTGTTTATGAACACCGGGGAGCTGTTTTTT. Filled out from reference TRBV5-1 and TRBJ2-2, the complete variable domain reads KAGVTQTPRYLIKTRGQQVTLSCSPISGHRSVSWYQQTPGQGLQFLFEYFSETQRNKGNFPGRFSGRQFSNSRSEMNVSTLELGDSALYLCASSLFMNTGELFFGEGSRLTVL.